Shown below are 10 T cell receptor beta chains from a single sample sequenced in a study of metastatic and nonmetastatic thyroid tumors. Thyroid surgery was performed in patients who had received no treatment beforehand. TCRdb re-processed the PCR reads through MiXCR. The sample contains tens of thousands of clones, about 15% of which appear only once. Sequenced material: blood. The receptors shown here come from a female donor with papillary thyroid cancer or a benign thyroid nodule (not recorded which). Some clones in this sample may be carry-over from other donors' samples.

This clone was detected many times. The chain couples TRBV29-1 to TRBJ2-7, with D hard to call. Germline-derived CDR1 and CDR2 are SQVTM and ANQGSEA. CDR3 length equals 13 residues. Trimming removed 6 bases from V and 2 bases from J, with 14 bases in between. CDR3 DNA sequence: TGCAGCGTGGCCGGGCCTTTTACCTACGAGCAGTACTTC. Its protein product is CSVAGPFTYEQYF.

Judged by abundance, this clone is medium-sized. The chain combines TRBV11-2 with TRBJ1-5; 7 bases line up with TRBD1. This CDR3 has 15 residues. With 0 bases clipped from V and 6 bases from J, the junction kept 5 bases outside the gene matches. Germline CDR1 SGHAT, CDR2 FQNNGV. Here the CDR3 DNA reads TGTGCCAGCAGCTTAGACGGACAGGTTAGTCAGCCCCAGCATTTT. Residues: CASSLDGQVSQPQHF.

This clone was counted ten times or more. The rearrangement links TRBV28 to TRBJ1-5; possibly TRBD1 for D (5 bases). CDR1 MDHEN and CDR2 SYDVKM come from the germline V gene. The V end was cut by 6 bases, the J end by 2 bases, with 11 bases between. CDR3 length: 14 residues. The CDR3 here is CASSPLQGNQPQHF. CDR3 coding DNA: TGTGCCAGCAGCCCCCTACAGGGCAATCAGCCCCAGCATTTT.

This clone was seen many times. The rearrangement uses TRBV3-1 and TRBJ2-1; D is unresolved. CDR1 is LGHDT and CDR2 is YNNKEL in the germline V gene (reference sequence). The V gene lost 0 bases and the J gene lost 4 bases, with 10 bases spanning the gap. The CDR3 consists of 15 residues. In nucleotides, the CDR3 is TGTGCCAGCAGCCAAGATCTAGGACCGTACAATGAGCAGTTCTTC. Translation gives CASSQDLGPYNEQFF.

This chain uses TRBV11-2 with TRBJ2-7; 10 bases match TRBD2. Germline values: CDR1 SGHAT, CDR2 FQNNGV. Trimming at V came to 6 bases and at J to 3 bases, leaving 17 bases not matched to a gene. The CDR3 is made up of 18 amino acids. The CDR3 here is CASSRGGARTSGDYEQYF. As DNA, the CDR3 is TGTGCCAGCAGTCGAGGGGGGGCTAGGACTAGCGGAGACTACGAGCAGTACTTC.

With respect to this clone: One end of the junction fails to match germline, which may point to a read error. V gene TRBV4-1 combines with J gene TRBJ1-1; D is uncertain. The CDR3 runs 12 residues. Germline assignment: CDR1 MGHRA and CDR2 YSYEKL. DNA of the CDR3: TGCGCCATCCGTCTACGGAACACTGCAGCTTTCTTT. It is translated as CAIRLRNTAAFF.

This clone has at least ten counts. This chain connects TRBV28 to TRBJ1-1, with 11 bases lining up with TRBD1. The CDR3 sequence is 15 residues long. Germline CDR1 reads MDHEN; CDR2 reads SYDVKM. V trimming: 5 bases; J trimming: 7 bases; junction bases outside the gene matches: 9. The CDR3 DNA sequence: TGTGCCAGCAGTCCCCCTTGGACAGGGGGCATTGAAGCTTTCTTT. It yields the protein CASSPPWTGGIEAFF.

The V call is TRBV7-9, the J call TRBJ1-4, with 8 bases that match TRBD1. CDR1 SEHNR and CDR2 FQNEAQ come from the germline V gene (reference sequence). The trim removed 5 bases at V and 7 bases at J, leaving 6 bases unmatched. CDR3 size: 14 residues. CDR3 DNA: TGTGCCAGCAGCCGACAGGGGTCGGGTGAAAAACTGTTTTTT. Its protein product is CASSRQGSGEKLFF.

This clone appeared many times. The chain joins TRBV7-9 to TRBJ1-1; 9 bases align to TRBD1. Germline-derived CDR1 and CDR2 are SEHNR and FQNEAQ (reference sequence). CDR3 length equals 15 residues. V lost 7 bases to trimming and J lost 10 bases; unmatched junction nucleotides: 16. The CDR3 DNA sequence: TGTGCCAGCAACGATTGGACAGGGGATTCGAGAGGAGCTTTCTTT. It translates to CASNDWTGDSRGAFF.

The chain couples TRBV5-1 to TRBJ2-7; 10 positions agree with TRBD1. This CDR3 has 13 residues. From germline, CDR1 is SGHRS and CDR2 YFSETQ. The CDR3 nucleotides are TGCGCCAGCAGCTTGGGACAGGGGGCCCTACGAGCAGTA. Protein: CASSLGQGALRAV.